The clone carrying this TCR beta chain was detected ten times or more. Its target is unknown. V was pared by 7 bases and J by 2 bases, with 16 bases between. Germline assignment: CDR1 SGHRS and CDR2 YFSETQ. The CDR3 consists of 14 residues. Documented time point: patch test 1, 2 weeks after DPC sensitization. Treatment: therapeutic diphenylcyclopropenone sensitization with weekly scalp DPC. Extraction of total RNA was performed on unfractionated whole blood. The data belong to a study of human T cells and chemical hapten exposure. Study as a whole: A patient group, mainly female, showed alopecia areata, totalis or universalis.

Study conclusions and caveats: PT1 expanded TCR counts and patch test score correlated positively.

TCRdb reanalysed the RACE reads using MiXCR and keeps one entry per CDR3 protein. The sample contains 300,000 to 450,000 distinct CDR3 sequences, approximately 5% of which appear only once. The sequencing used whole blood, collected in connection with sensitization to the hapten diphenylcyclopropenone (DPC). V and J are TRBV5-1 and TRBJ2-7; D may be TRBD2 (7 bases). This sequence was found in a woman between 45 and 60 years old with alopecia areata. Some clones in this sample may be carry-over from other donors' samples. The CDR3 region has the DNA TGCGCCAGCTCCGGGGAGGGGGTAACCTACGAGCAGTACTTC. Encoded protein: CASSGEGVTYEQYF. The full variable domain, rest sourced from reference TRBV5-1 and TRBJ2-7, is KAGVTQTPRYLIKTRGQQVTLSCSPISGHRSVSWYQQTPGQGLQFLFEYFSETQRNKGNFPGRFSGRQFSNSRSEMNVSTLELGDSALYLCASSGEGVTYEQYFGPGTRLTVT.